Presented here are 15 T cell receptor beta chains from one specimen sequenced in a study of CD8 T cells in Susac syndrome. The RNA input was about 0.5 to 1 ug, and it was reverse transcribed with random hexamers. In TCRdb, the immunoSEQ multiplex PCR reads were re-called with MiXCR into one record per CDR3 protein. Of 100,000 to 150,000 distinct CDR3 sequences listed, around 95% are singletons. Sequenced sample: CD8+ T cells from PBMCs. Every receptor here comes from a human donor with Susac syndrome.

The chain joins TRBV10-3 to TRBJ2-1; a weak D match, TRBD2 (5 bases). The V end was cut by 0 bases, the J end by 9 bases, with 12 bases between. The germline CDR1 and CDR2 sequences are ENHRY and SYGVKD. The CDR3 is 14 residues long. The CDR3 loop reads CAISESKGEGEQFF. The CDR3 DNA sequence: TGTGCCATCAGTGAGTCTAAGGGAGAGGGTGAGCAGTTCTTC.

The chain is built from TRBV9 and TRBJ2-3; 11 nucleotides match TRBD2. The V and J ends lost 0 bases and 6 bases, in that order; junction bases with no gene match: 3. Germline CDR1 is SGDLS and CDR2 is YYNGEE. CDR3 size: 15 residues. The CDR3 DNA reads TGTGCCAGCAGCGTAGAGACTAGCGGGGTGGATACGCAGTATTTT. This gives the protein CASSVETSGVDTQYF.

V usage is TRBV7-8 and J usage is TRBJ2-6; D could derive from TRBD1 or TRBD2 (6 bases each). CDR1 and CDR2 (germline): SGHVS, FQNEAQ. Trimming stripped 0 bases from V and 0 bases from J, with 18 bases between. The CDR3 is 20 residues long. The CDR3 protein is CASSLAWRSGEVSGANVLTF. DNA for the CDR3: TGTGCCAGCAGCTTAGCTTGGCGGTCAGGGGAGGTCTCTGGGGCCAACGTCCTGACTTTC.

The chain has TRBV30 and TRBJ2-7; TRBD1 aligns across 10 bases. CDR1 and CDR2 (germline): GTSNPN, SVGIG (reference sequence). CDR3 length equals 15 residues. After removal of 2 bases from V and 4 bases from J, the junction contained 8 bases not matched to a gene. The CDR3 DNA is TGTGCCTGGAGTTCGGGACAGGGGTTAATGTACGAGCAGTACTTC. It yields the protein CAWSSGQGLMYEQYF.

V is TRBV18 and J is TRBJ2-3, with D uncertain. This CDR3 spans 14 amino acids. CDR1 and CDR2 (germline): KGHSH, LQKENI. Trimming took off 0 bases at V and 0 bases at J, with 4 bases between the two ends. This chain's CDR3 is CASSPPMSTDTQYF. The CDR3 bases are TGTGCCAGCTCACCACCGATGAGCACAGATACGCAGTATTTT.

The CDR3 sequence is CSVEGLGTSGAYNEQFF. CDR3 coding DNA: TGCAGCGTTGAAGGTTTGGGGACTAGCGGAGCCTACAATGAGCAGTTCTTC. V is TRBV29-1 and J is TRBJ2-1; TRBD2 agrees at 11 bases. Germline CDR1 and CDR2: SQVTM and ANQGSEA. V trimming: 1 base; J trimming: 2 bases; junction bases outside the gene matches: 7. The CDR3 runs 17 residues.

This clonotype was found once. This chain links TRBV18 with TRBJ2-6; no clear D gene. Germline-derived CDR1 and CDR2 are KGHSH and LQKENI. V was clipped by 3 bases and J by 1 base, with 10 bases between them. This CDR3 region has 16 residues. The CDR3: CASSPAGISGANVLTF. In DNA, the CDR3 is TGTGCCAGCTCACCGGCCGGCATATCTGGGGCCAACGTCCTGACTTTC.

This clonotype occurred once. V usage is TRBV5-1 and J usage is TRBJ1-2; TRBD1 matches at 7 bases. The CDR3 runs to 14 residues. Trimming took 4 bases from V and 4 from J; bases not matched to a gene: 7. From germline, CDR1 is SGHRS and CDR2 YFSETQ. CDR3 sequence: CASSIGTALYGYTF. DNA of the CDR3: TGCGCCAGCAGCATAGGGACAGCCCTCTATGGCTACACCTTC.

The chain uses TRBV10-3 and TRBJ2-7, with TRBD2 identical over 12 bases. CDR1 ENHRY and CDR2 SYGVKD come from the germline V gene. This CDR3 spans 16 amino acids. The V segment lost 2 bases and the J segment 5 bases; nucleotides outside the gene matches: 7. The CDR3 sequence is CAISEGASGRDHEQYF. The CDR3 coding sequence is TGTGCCATCAGTGAGGGGGCTAGCGGGAGGGACCACGAGCAGTACTTC.

This chain uses TRBV12-3 or TRBV12-4 with TRBJ2-7; a weak D match, TRBD1 (6 bases). V lost 7 bases, J lost 3 bases, and 10 bases lay in between. This CDR3 is 12 amino acids long. The DNA of the CDR3 is TGTGCCAGCACCACACAGGGCTACGAGCAGTACTTC. It is translated as CASTTQGYEQYF.

This clonotype was detected once. Here the CDR3 reads CASRPGTSGRSPDNEQFF. CDR3 DNA sequence: TGTGCCAGCAGACCCGGGACTAGCGGCAGATCCCCTGACAATGAGCAGTTCTTC. The chain recombines TRBV12-3 or TRBV12-4 with TRBJ2-1; 11 nucleotides line up with TRBD2. The length of the CDR3 is 18 residues. Trimming cost V 6 bases and J 5 bases; bases outside gene matches: 15.

The rearrangement links TRBV4-2 to TRBJ1-2; TRBD1 agrees at 7 bases. This CDR3 comprises 15 residues. V shed 1 base, J shed 4 bases, and the junction held 6 bases outside the gene matches. Germline V lookup: CDR1 LGHNA, CDR2 YNFKEQ. DNA of the CDR3: TGTGCCAGCAGCCAAGGGTCAGGGGGTATCTATGGCTACACCTTC. Translated, it gives CASSQGSGGIYGYTF.

The chain joins TRBV4-1 to TRBJ2-1; D uncertain. Trimming removed 0 bases at V and 5 bases at J, with 2 bases between. The CDR3 consists of 12 residues. CDR1 and CDR2 from the germline V gene are MGHRA and YSYEKL. The CDR3 DNA sequence: TGCGCCAGCAGCCAAGAAAACAATGAGCAGTTCTTC. Translation gives CASSQENNEQFF.

The chain employs TRBV6-6 and TRBJ2-7; TRBD2 aligns across 11 bases. This CDR3 region has 15 residues. Germline lookup yields CDR1 MNHNY and CDR2 SVGAGI (reference sequence). The DNA of the CDR3 is TGTGCGACCCAAGGTAGCGGGAGGGCCCCCTACGAGCAGTACTTC. It specifies CATQGSGRAPYEQYF.

The chain joins TRBV4-2 to TRBJ2-1, with D hard to call. With 5 bases removed from V and 0 bases from J, the gap between germline ends came to 14 bases. From germline, CDR1 is LGHNA and CDR2 YNFKEQ. This CDR3 has 16 amino acids. The CDR3 DNA follows: TGTGCCAGCAGCTATAGGACCTCTGACTCCTACAATGAGCAGTTCTTC. Protein: CASSYRTSDSYNEQFF.